This T cell receptor (beta chain) was captured in a study of PD-L1 blockade in urothelial cancer. Study-wide background: Median blood clonality was 0.080, with about 86,000 unique TCRs.

Using immunoSEQ multiplex PCR, the repertoire was profiled, and TCRdb retains in-frame clones only, with some absent. The profile shows some 30,000 clones, around 87% of them singletons. V trimming: 5 bases; J trimming: 2 bases; junction bases outside the gene matches: 5. The CDR3 runs to 14 residues. Germline assignment: CDR1 SEHNR and CDR2 FQNEAQ (reference sequence). The starting material was PBMCs, obtained around atezolizumab (anti-PD-L1) treatment. V is TRBV7-9 and J is TRBJ2-5; 7 bases are shared with TRBD2. This clonotype originated in a middle-aged man with urothelial cancer. For the CDR3, the DNA is TGTGCCAGCAGCCAGGGACTAAAACAAGAGACCCAGTACTTC. Translated, it gives CASSQGLKQETQYF.